The subject of this entry is one TCR beta chain. The antigen remains unidentified. The sample comes from a study of CD8+ T cells in alopecia areata. Per germline, CDR1 SGHRS and CDR2 YFSETQ. V lost 0 bases, J lost 4 bases, and 6 bases lay in between. This CDR3 region has 13 residues. The sequencing template was cDNA reverse transcribed from extracted RNA. Some clones are missing from TCRdb's copy, which holds only in-frame ones; the method was immunoSEQ multiplex PCR. The table has approximately 150,000 clones, just over 65% seen once. General observations from the study: Lesional scalp, notably in alopecia totalis/universalis, had clonality above that of normal scalp. There were also resident alphabeta T cells of normal skin sequenced in scalp samples.

Peripheral blood samples and lesional scalp punch biopsies were obtained from alopecia areata patients. PBMC-derived CD4+ and CD8+ T cells were sorted. Source: CD8+ T cells sorted from blood, taken at week 0. The clonotype was recovered from a human donor with alopecia areata. The chain is built from TRBV5-1 and TRBJ2-3; D gene ambiguous. CDR3 nucleotides: TGCGCCAGCAGCTTGGTAGTAGCAGATACGCAGTATTTT. This codes for CASSLVVADTQYF.